The 2 T cell receptor beta chains reported below all come from one sample, sequenced in a study of T cell repertoires in ileal Crohn's disease. Libraries were prepared by immunoSEQ multiplex PCR; TCRdb keeps only in-frame clonotypes and omits some of them. Here the sample spans around 11,000 clones, around 87% being singletons. The time point was: inflamed ileum from the surgical specimen. Sequencing input: ileal tissue. These receptors were collected from an adult with Crohn's disease.

The chain joins TRBV7-2 to TRBJ1-1; 8 positions match TRBD1. This CDR3 has 13 residues. Germline-derived CDR1 and CDR2 are SGHTA and FQGNSA. J was trimmed by 5 bases and V by 3 bases; bases with no gene match: 2. CDR3 sequence (DNA): TGTGCCAGCAGCTTCGACAGGGGAACTGAAGCTTTCTTT. Translation: CASSFDRGTEAFF.

The count of this clone is one. V usage is TRBV4-3 and J usage is TRBJ2-7, with D hard to call. This CDR3 has 14 amino acids. V was shortened by 1 base and J by 2 bases, with 9 bases between the two germline ends. Germline CDR1 reads LGHNA; CDR2 reads YSLEER. CDR3 DNA sequence: TGCGCCAGCAGCCAAGTCCCGGAAACCTACGAGCAGTACTTC. Translated: CASSQVPETYEQYF.